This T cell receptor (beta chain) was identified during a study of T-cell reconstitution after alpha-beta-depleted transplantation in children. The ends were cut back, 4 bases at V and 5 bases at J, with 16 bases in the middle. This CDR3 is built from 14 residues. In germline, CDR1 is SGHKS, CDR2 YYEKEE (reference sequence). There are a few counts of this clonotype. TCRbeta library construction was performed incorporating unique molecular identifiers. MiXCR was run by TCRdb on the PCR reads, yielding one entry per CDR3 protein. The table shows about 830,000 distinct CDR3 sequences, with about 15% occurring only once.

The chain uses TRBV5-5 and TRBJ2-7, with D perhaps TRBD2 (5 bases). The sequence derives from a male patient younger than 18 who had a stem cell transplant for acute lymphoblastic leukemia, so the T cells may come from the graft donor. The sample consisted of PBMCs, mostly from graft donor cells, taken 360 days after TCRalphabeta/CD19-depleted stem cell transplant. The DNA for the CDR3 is TGTGCCAGCAGCACACCGACGGGAACGAACGAGCAGTACTTC. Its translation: CASSTPTGTNEQYF.